Presented here are 14 T cell receptor beta chains from one specimen sequenced in a study of shared clonotypes between healthy human individuals. Sequencing was performed with immunoSEQ multiplex PCR; in TCRdb, only in-frame clones are kept and a portion is missing. The profile shows more than 1,200,000 clones, about 98.5% of them singletons. Specimen: naive CD4+ T cells sorted from blood. The subset: CD45RA+ positively selected. These receptor sequences come from a man aged 30 to 39 in good health.

CDR3 protein: CASSSAGIAFPVEQFF. The DNA for the CDR3 is TGTGCCAGCAGCTCGGCCGGGATAGCGTTCCCTGTTGAGCAGTTCTTC. This chain joins TRBV7-8 and TRBJ2-1; D is possibly TRBD2 (5 bases). This CDR3 comprises 16 residues. Trimming shortened V by 4 bases and J by 9 bases, and 22 bases separated the two germline ends. The germline V gene encodes CDR1 SGHVS and CDR2 FQNEAQ. Full variable domain (remainder filled in from reference TRBV7-8 and TRBJ2-1): GAGVSQSPRYKVAKRGQDVALRCDPISGHVSLFWYQQALGQGPEFLTYFQNEAQLDKSGLPSDRFFAERPEGSVSTLKIQRTQQEDSAVYLCASSSAGIAFPVEQFFGPGTRLTVL.

The V gene is TRBV30, the J gene TRBJ2-3; no clear D. Germline loops: CDR1 GTSNPN, CDR2 SVGIG (reference sequence). Trimming shortened V by 2 bases and J by 8 bases, and 11 bases separated the two germline ends. The CDR3 sequence is 12 residues long. In DNA, the CDR3 is TGTGCCTGGAGTATAACCCTCGGTACGCAGTATTTT. This codes for CAWSITLGTQYF.

The chain joins TRBV30 to TRBJ2-3; D is uncertain. V was clipped by 3 bases and J by 5 bases, with 9 bases between them. This CDR3 spans 12 amino acids. Germline CDR1 GTSNPN, CDR2 SVGIG (reference sequence). The chain's CDR3 is CAWREARDTQYF. CDR3 DNA sequence: TGTGCCTGGAGGGAAGCTAGAGATACGCAGTATTTT.

The CDR3 loop is CASSMGQAFYEQYF. CDR3 nucleotide sequence: TGTGCCAGTAGTATGGGGCAGGCCTTCTACGAGCAGTACTTC. The chain uses TRBV19 and TRBJ2-7; D perhaps matches TRBD1 (5 bases). This CDR3 contains 14 residues. The V and J ends lost 3 bases and 3 bases respectively, with 12 bases between them. CDR1 is LNHDA and CDR2 is SQIVND in the germline V gene (reference sequence).

The CDR3 bases are TGCGCCAGCAGCTTAGGTACCGGGATAACCACAGATACGCAGTATTTT. Translated: CASSLGTGITTDTQYF. The chain joins TRBV5-1 to TRBJ2-3, with D possibly TRBD2 on 5 matching bases. The germline V gene has CDR1 SGHRS and CDR2 YFSETQ. The ends were cut back, 2 bases at V and 2 bases at J, with 15 bases in the middle. The CDR3 sequence is 16 residues long.

V gene TRBV30 combines with J gene TRBJ2-1, with TRBD2 matching over 8 bases. V lost 5 bases to trimming and J lost 2 bases; unmatched junction nucleotides: 8. CDR1 and CDR2 (germline): GTSNPN, SVGIG (reference sequence). This CDR3 spans 15 amino acids. CDR3 region: CAWFKRESPYNEQFF. The CDR3 DNA is TGTGCCTGGTTTAAGCGGGAGTCGCCCTACAATGAGCAGTTCTTC.

This chain uses TRBV4-3 with TRBJ2-1, with 11 positions matching TRBD2. The CDR3 loop spans 18 amino acids. V was pared by 0 bases and J by 5 bases, with 9 bases of the junction left unmatched. Germline-derived CDR1 and CDR2 are LGHNA and YSLEER. The CDR3: CASSQDSASGRIHNEQFF. DNA of the CDR3: TGCGCCAGCAGCCAAGATTCGGCTAGCGGGAGGATACACAATGAGCAGTTCTTC.

The V call is TRBV10-3, the J call TRBJ1-5, with a weak D call TRBD1 (5 bases). Germline V CDR1 and CDR2: ENHRY, SYGVKD. Trimming stripped 0 bases from V and 5 bases from J, with 11 bases between. This CDR3 is 15 amino acids long. The CDR3 region has the DNA TGTGCCATCAGTGAGTCGGGGGGAGATCATCAGCCCCAGCATTTT. Translated: CAISESGGDHQPQHF.

The chain recombines TRBV2 with TRBJ2-7; 8 nucleotides match TRBD2. The CDR3 loop spans 12 amino acids. Per germline, CDR1 SNHLY and CDR2 FYNNEI. Trimming at V came to 4 bases and at J to 9 bases, leaving 5 bases not matched to a gene. The CDR3 nucleotides are TGTGCCAGCAGTGGGAGCGGGAGAGGGCAGTACTTC. Translation gives CASSGSGRGQYF.

This clone was seen only once. This chain uses TRBV6-6 with TRBJ2-5; TRBD2 matches 7 bases. The CDR3 runs 13 residues. CDR1 is MNHNY, CDR2 SVGAGI, per germline (reference sequence). Germline trimming cut 6 bases from V and 9 bases from J; bases unmatched to any gene: 10. CDR3 region: CASSTEAGTSQYF. As DNA, the CDR3 is TGTGCCAGCAGCACGGAAGCGGGGACGTCCCAGTACTTC.

This sequence joins TRBV19 and TRBJ1-1, with D unresolved. With 4 bases removed from V and 4 bases from J, the gap between germline ends came to 10 bases. This CDR3 contains 13 residues. The germline gives CDR1 LNHDA, CDR2 SQIVND (reference sequence). The CDR3: CASSTETSTEAFF. The CDR3, as DNA: TGTGCCAGTAGTACCGAGACATCCACTGAAGCTTTCTTT.

Concerning this clone itself: Other DNA sequences from this sample encode an identical CDR3 as well. The V call is TRBV9, the J call TRBJ2-7, with 9 bases aligning to TRBD2. This CDR3 is 15 amino acids long. With V trimmed by 0 bases and J by 1 base, 2 bases remained unmatched. CDR1 and CDR2 (germline): SGDLS, YYNGEE. The CDR3 reads CASSVGLAASYEQYF. In DNA form, the CDR3 reads TGTGCCAGCAGCGTAGGACTAGCGGCTTCCTACGAGCAGTACTTC. Full variable domain (rest looked up from reference TRBV9 and TRBJ2-7): DSGVTQTPKHLITATGQRVTLRCSPRSGDLSVYWYQQSLDQGLQFLIQYYNGEERAKGNILERFSAQQFPDLHSELNLSSLELGDSALYFCASSVGLAASYEQYFGPGTRLTVT.

This clone has a single count. This chain links TRBV19 with TRBJ2-5; perhaps TRBD2 as D (5 bases). The V and J ends lost 8 bases and 5 bases respectively, with 21 bases between them. CDR3 length: 15 amino acids. Per germline, CDR1 LNHDA and CDR2 SQIVND (reference sequence). The CDR3 DNA sequence: TGTGCCAGTCAAGTGTCTGCGGGCGTATGGGAGACCCAGTACTTC. Amino acids: CASQVSAGVWETQYF.

The CDR3 spells CASSEAGGINTGELFF. CDR3 nucleotide sequence: TGTGCCAGCAGTGAAGCGGGCGGGATAAACACCGGGGAGCTGTTTTTT. V and J are TRBV2 and TRBJ2-2; maybe TRBD2 (6 bases). Trimming pared 0 bases from V and 2 bases from J, leaving 10 bases between. Germline CDR1 is SNHLY and CDR2 is FYNNEI. This CDR3 region has 16 residues.